The rows below give T cell receptor beta chains drawn from one sample of a study of human T cells and chemical hapten exposure. TCRdb re-derived calls from the RACE reads in MiXCR, one entry per CDR3 protein. The repertoire consists of over 300,000 distinct CDR3 sequences, with 4% to 6% occurring once and the leading ten covering just over 2.5%. Sequences were derived from whole blood, sampled in connection with sensitization to the hapten diphenylcyclopropenone (DPC). The receptors originated from a woman aged 50 to 65 with alopecia areata. Some clones in this sample may be carry-over from other donors' samples. Each CDR3 is given with its conserved first and last residue.

j_gene | v_gene | CDR3aa
TRBJ2-1 | TRBV4-2 | CASSQEMGGGQLGEQFF
TRBJ1-5 | TRBV20-1 | CSARDTVNQPQHF
TRBJ2-7 | TRBV5-1 | CASSPPGSHYEQYF
TRBJ1-1 | TRBV12-3/TRBV12-4 | CASSLIEGVDTEAFF
TRBJ1-6 | TRBV28 | CASSLGDREDSPLHF
TRBJ2-1 | TRBV28 | CASRNSGPVNEQFF
TRBJ1-1 | TRBV7-2 | CASSGGGRNAEAFF
TRBJ2-3 | TRBV10-2 | CASSEWTVGTDTQYF
TRBJ2-1 | TRBV19 | CASSLIAFSYNEQFF
TRBJ2-4 | TRBV6-5 | CASSYSAGRGAKNIQYF
TRBJ2-1 | TRBV28 | CASSSSLSSYNEQFF
TRBJ2-1 | TRBV28 | CASSQQGDEQFF
TRBJ2-3 | TRBV7-9 | CASSPPRQGVIDTQYF
TRBJ1-6 | TRBV10-3 | CAIRGDSHNSPLHF
TRBJ1-1 | TRBV5-1 | CASSLESGRAEAFF
TRBJ2-3 | TRBV7-9 | CASSPRGLAVGTDTQYF
TRBJ2-3 | TRBV2 | CASRPPGTSPVDTQYF